The entry that follows covers one T cell receptor (beta chain) sequence. It has no known antigen specificity. No base qualities exist here, and no much larger clone lies one base off it. The cohort was made up of 500 to 800 healthy bone marrow donors. At the time of sampling, every cohort member was nominally healthy, though immune exposures that went unrecorded were likely present. The donor was CMV seropositive and was included in the group of approximately 310 seropositive cohort members. A peripheral blood sample was collected from each donor, and TCR beta sequencing was performed on peripheral blood mononuclear cells. Genomic DNA was extracted from the blood cell samples with the Qiagen DNeasy Blood Extraction Kit. The sample comes from a study of cytomegalovirus exposure and HLA in healthy donors (dated by TCRdb to 2016 to 2017). The study in broad terms: An earlier analysis of 587 of the donors reported approximately 290 Gb of sequence data and about 100 million unique TCR beta sequences from approximately 180 million T cells. Besides the first cohort of 666 subjects, a separate validation cohort made up of roughly 120 different subjects was used. A handful of DR-DQ haplotypes were handled as single units for association and clustering because linkage in the cohort was strong. Alongside the repertoire data, information on donor age, sex, ethnicity and CMV serostatus was compiled. A later analysis re-examined previously published TCR beta repertoires from more than 550 donors and added high-resolution HLA genotyping to investigate patterns of TCR occurrence. On average, around 240,000 unique TCR beta nucleotide sequences were sequenced per donor among a few hundred genotyped donors of the cohort, with roughly 18% of those sequences being non-productive. The study profiled the T cell repertoires of some 610 subjects by immunosequencing and related them to cytomegalovirus serostatus. The aim of the study was to test whether cataloging public T cell receptors could identify signatures of past pathogen exposure. All discovery cohort repertoires had been generated on a single sequencing platform. A later genetic analysis took genome-wide SNP genotypes for about three fifths of the roughly 700 donors and used that subset as a discovery cohort. Rather than using new phenotypic data, the later analysis identified candidate immune exposures from TCR beta sequences and from how often those sequences occurred across donors. The study combined high-throughput TCR immunosequencing, statistical association of individual TCRs with disease status, and machine learning to predict cytomegalovirus infection status. To decide whether each TCR beta V gene segment behaved as functional or pseudogenic, an earlier analysis of some 600 of the donors relied on high-throughput TCR beta sequencing. Of the roughly 400 genotyped donors, 65% to 90% were placed in the genetic ancestry cluster associated with self-reported Caucasian donors. Class I and class II HLA loci were covered by the typing at four-digit resolution. An early release that covered 500 to 800 HLA-typed donors contained 250 to 350 gigabases of sequencing data and 65 million to 100 million unique TCR sequences. Typing coverage varied by locus: roughly 629-640 donors for A, B, C, DRB1 and DQB1; approximately 500 for DQA1; over 600 for DPA1; fewer than 480 for DPB1. What the work shows at the level of the full study, not this receptor alone: An association between a missense DCLRE1C variant and V-gene and J-gene trimming of TCR beta chains was found in a later genetic analysis and replicated in an independent cohort. In a later analysis, HLA-associated TCR beta chains showed more clonal expansion and lower generation probabilities than non-associated chains that were equally common. In vitro tests confirmed that a few of the cytomegalovirus-associated TCR beta chains recognize cytomegalovirus antigens. Presence/absence analyses assumed roughly uniform sequencing depth across donors, an assumption that may not hold. Because HLA typing was missing for some donors at each locus, association tests included only the typed subset. Linkage disequilibrium might explain the correlated functional status among segregating V segments, but an unknown experimental factor could not be excluded. In the study, around 160 TCR beta chains were listed as associated with cytomegalovirus. According to a later analysis, parvovirus B19, influenza, CMV and Epstein-Barr virus appeared linked to several top co-occurrence clusters. Because counts were too low, roughly 16 rarely observed V segments, including chromosome 9 orphons, were excluded from the earlier analysis of a few hundred of the donors. The cohort was sequenced for TCR beta chains only, and without alpha or paired-chain data the features that could be detected were limited. Compared with the roughly 700-donor mean, donors in an Asian-associated ancestry cluster had fewer N-insertions in productive TCRs, according to a later genetic analysis. The authors suggested that the approach could potentially be generalized to other disease states and immunological phenotypes. While some public TCRs were present in many individuals, most TCR sequences turned up only very rarely across donors. The only immune exposure information available for the cohort was CMV serostatus. Most CMV-associated TCR beta chains appeared to be HLA-restricted in a later analysis, and the HLA associations seemed to be driven largely by CMV exposure. The sequencing pipeline was judged likely to have produced a cluster of highly shared sequence variants as a technical artifact. At a false discovery rate of 0.05, a later analysis linked fewer than 20,000 TCR beta sequences to specific HLA alleles. Cytomegalovirus status was reported to be diagnosed by the classifier with high specificity and sensitivity in both the original and validation cohorts. A further reported finding was that TCR beta sequences accurately predicted the HLA-A and HLA-B alleles for most subjects in the first cohort. In an earlier analysis of some 550 of the donors, most TCR beta V segments were observed in productive rearrangements about 90% or about 30% of the time, broadly matching IMGT annotations. In a later analysis, TCR association rates were found to vary across HLA loci, with the most associated TCRs seen for DRB1 alleles and the fewest for HLA-C alleles. Assigning TCR associations to individual alleles was difficult when HLA alleles, especially DR and DQ, strongly co-occurred. Some IMGT-functional V segments, including TRBV6-2 and TRBV6-3, could not be distinguished by the 87-base-pair reads and were therefore excluded.

The method was the immunoSEQ multiplex PCR assay. For the multiplex PCR, a mixture combining 60 forward primers for TCR Vbeta segments and 13 reverse primers for TCR Jbeta segments was used. The CDR3 region of rearranged TCR beta genes was amplified from genomic DNA by a multiplex PCR assay. Amplified TCR beta libraries were sequenced as 87-base-pair reads on the Illumina HiSeq System. The authors' pipeline ran thus. A later analysis counted approximately 84 million unique TCR beta chains across the 666 repertoires, and some 11 million of these chains were shared by at least two donors. Raw reads were error-corrected and collapsed into unique sequences with a nearest-neighbor algorithm that merged closely related sequences to remove PCR and sequencing errors. Alignment of CDR3 sequences to IMGT reference sequences was used to assign V, D and J gene segments. For a sequence to be retained, at least a six-nucleotide match to both a V gene segment and a J gene segment was required. A rearrangement counted as productive if the CDR3 had no stop codons and remained in frame with V and J, and every other rearrangement counted as non-productive. Following IMGT convention, CDR3 was defined as the stretch from the second conserved V-encoded cysteine to the conserved J-encoded phenylalanine. In an earlier analysis of roughly 580 of the donors, sequences lacking an unambiguous match to a single V gene segment were excluded. In an earlier analysis of about 590 of the donors, a V segment was called functional when productive rearrangements were above 56.7%, and segregating when the standard deviation between donors exceeded 5%. A statistical classification framework was built for diagnosing cytomegalovirus status from the catalog of TCR beta chain sequences. A later analysis assigned V and J genes by comparing TCR nucleotide sequences with IMGT/GENE-DB human TR gene sequences. The TCRdist pipeline was used in a later analysis to assign CDR3 sequences and most-parsimonious VDJ recombination scenarios. In a later analysis, each TCR beta chain was defined by its CDR3 amino acid sequence together with its V-gene family, and reads lacking a unique V-gene family were excluded. As a way to deal with suspected cross-contamination and a sequencing artifact, a later analysis dropped 450 to 600 nucleotide sequences that were highly shared and had low generation probability. For each public chain, a later analysis derived a clonal expansion index from normalized ranks of inferred template counts within each repertoire. In a later analysis, generation probabilities were computed using a VDJ recombination model fitted to out-of-frame rearrangements, and the results were checked against IGoR. A later analysis scored TCR-TCR, TCR-HLA and TCR-CMV co-occurrence with hypergeometric tests, applying a repertoire-size bias correction to TCR pairs. A later analysis estimated false discovery rates by permuting HLA or CMV assignments 20 times. A later analysis grouped co-occurring TCRs with DBSCAN, adding TCRdist sequence similarity when clustering within HLA-allele-positive subsets. Repertoires with fewer than 30,000 or more than 120,000 public chains, plus five repertoires with anomalous nucleotide sharing, were excluded from co-occurrence clustering. TCRdb provides this immuneACCESS table in a form limited to in-frame rearrangements. Some clones are lacking; in checked studies, under half of them reflect an unresolved V gene, and why the rest are absent is not known. The DNA was the basis for D and trimming; V, J and clone size are from that table. Here the sample has roughly 180,000 clones; 79% occur a single time. Around 1.6% of the sample lies in the top ten.

Reading from cysteine to phenylalanine, the CDR3 counts 14 amino acids. Only the CDR3 portion is preserved as DNA: 42 bases, with reading frame beginning at the first base. The germline V gene provides CDR1 SGDLS and CDR2 YYNGEE. V loses 3 bases at its end and J loses 5 bases; junction bases beyond the gene matches: 6. The source of this sequence is a girl aged 5 to 17 in good health and CMV-seropositive. Sequenced material: PBMCs. The chain couples TRBV9 to TRBJ2-5; 8 bases in between match TRBD1. The base sequence is TGTGCCAGCAGCGGCAACAGGGGGACGGAGACCCAGTACTTC. Protein translation: CASSGNRGTETQYF.